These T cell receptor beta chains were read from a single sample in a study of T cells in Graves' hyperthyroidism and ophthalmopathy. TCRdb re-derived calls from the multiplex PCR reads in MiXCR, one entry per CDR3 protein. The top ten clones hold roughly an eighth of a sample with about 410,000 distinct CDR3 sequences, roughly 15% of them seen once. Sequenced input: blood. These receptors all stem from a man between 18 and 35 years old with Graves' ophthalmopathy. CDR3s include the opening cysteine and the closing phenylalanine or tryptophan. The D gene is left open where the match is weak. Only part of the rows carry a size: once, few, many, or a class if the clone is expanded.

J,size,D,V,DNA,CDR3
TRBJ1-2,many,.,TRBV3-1,TGTGCCAGCAGCCAAGAGGGAGCAGGGCCCTATGGCTACACCTTC,CASSQEGAGPYGYTF
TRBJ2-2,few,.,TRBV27,TGTGCCAGCAGGCCAGGGACGGCCACCGGGGAGCTGTTTTTT,CASRPGTATGELFF
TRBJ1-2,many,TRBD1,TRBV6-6,TGTGCCAGCAGTTACTTCTCGGGACAGTCTAACTATGGCTACACCTTC,CASSYFSGQSNYGYTF
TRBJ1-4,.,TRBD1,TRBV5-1,TGCGCCAGCAGCTACGGGACAGTAAATGAAAAACTGTTTTTT,CASSYGTVNEKLFF
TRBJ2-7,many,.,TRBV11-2,TGTGCCAGCAGCTTTTCATGGACCTACGAGCAGTACTTC,CASSFSWTYEQYF
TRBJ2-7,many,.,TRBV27,TGTGCCAGCAGTTCGCCGGGACACCCCTACGAGCAGTACTTC,CASSSPGHPYEQYF
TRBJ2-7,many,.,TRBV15,TGTGCCACCAGCCTAGGACGCTTGAGCTCCTACGAGCAGTACTTC,CATSLGRLSSYEQYF
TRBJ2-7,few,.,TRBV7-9,TGTGCCAGCAGCTTAGATACGGGTTTCGGTTACGAGCAGTACTTC,CASSLDTGFGYEQYF
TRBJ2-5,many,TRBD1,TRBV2,TGTGCCAGCCACGCCCAGGGGGTACGGGAGACCCAGTACTTC,CASHAQGVRETQYF
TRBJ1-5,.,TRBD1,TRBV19,TGTGCCAGCCGGGACAGGGGTGGTCAGCCCCAGCATTTT,CASRDRGGQPQHF
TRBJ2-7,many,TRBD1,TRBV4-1,TGCGCCAGCAGCCAAGAGGAGGACAGGGGGATCTACGAGCAGTACTTC,CASSQEEDRGIYEQYF
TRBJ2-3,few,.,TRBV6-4,TGTGCCAGCAGTGACGGGGGGCCCACAGATACGCAGTATTTT,CASSDGGPTDTQYF
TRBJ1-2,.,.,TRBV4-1,TGCGCCAGCAGCCAGGAAACTGGTTATGGCTACACCTTC,CASSQETGYGYTF
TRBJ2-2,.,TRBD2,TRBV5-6,TGTGCCAGCAGCTTGGTAGTAACTAGCGGGAGGGCCGGTTACACCGGGGAGCTGTTTTTT,CASSLVVTSGRAGYTGELFF
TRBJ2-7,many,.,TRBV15,TGTGCCACCAGCAGAGATGGATGGGCAGTCGGTCCGACCTACGAGCAGTACTTC,CATSRDGWAVGPTYEQYF
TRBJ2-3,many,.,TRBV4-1,TGCGCCAGCAGCCAACAAATCACAGATACGCAGTATTTT,CASSQQITDTQYF
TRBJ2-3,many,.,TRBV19,TGTGCCAGTAGTATGGACGGGAGCACAGATACGCAGTATTTT,CASSMDGSTDTQYF
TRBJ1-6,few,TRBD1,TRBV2,TGTGCCAGCAGCACTACAGGGGACTCACCCCTCCACTTT,CASSTTGDSPLHF
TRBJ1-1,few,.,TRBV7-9,TGTGCCAGCAGCTCATCCAGAATGAACACTGAAGCTTTCTTT,CASSSSRMNTEAFF
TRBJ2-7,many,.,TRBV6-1,TGTGCCAGCAGAGCCGCCTACGAGCAGTACTTC,CASRAAYEQYF
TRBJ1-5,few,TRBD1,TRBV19,TGTGCCAGTACCACACCGGGACAGGGGTATCAGCCCCAGCATTTT,CASTTPGQGYQPQHF
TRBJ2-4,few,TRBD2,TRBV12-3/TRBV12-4,TGTGCCAGCACCCCCTCCGTGGGAGGGGCCAAAAACATTCAGTACTTC,CASTPSVGGAKNIQYF
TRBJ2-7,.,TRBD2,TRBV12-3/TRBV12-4,TGTGCCAGCAGCCCTGGACTAGTGGACCACTACTACGAGCAGTACTTC,CASSPGLVDHYYEQYF
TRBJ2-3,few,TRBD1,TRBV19,TGTGCCAGTAGTTCCCAGGGGGATAGCACAGATACGCAGTATTTT,CASSSQGDSTDTQYF
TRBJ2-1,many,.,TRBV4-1,TGCGCCAGCAGCCAAGAGTATGAGCAGTTCTTC,CASSQEYEQFF